This entry lists 8 T cell receptor beta chains sequenced from one sample in a study of blood T cell repertoires in COVID-19. TCRdb keeps only in-frame clones here, not all; method: immunoSEQ multiplex PCR. The table has 110,000 or so clones, 80% seen once; the top ten hold around 4.2%. Source material: peripheral blood. The receptors were gathered from a human donor in a cohort sampled during active or convalescent COVID-19.

The chain joins TRBV4-3 to TRBJ2-2, with D tentatively TRBD2 (7 bases). The CDR3 consists of 15 residues. Germline values: CDR1 LGHNA, CDR2 YSLEER. Deletions cut 0 bases from V and 6 bases from J, with 11 bases between. The CDR3 region has the DNA TGCGCCAGCAGCCAAGAGGGGGGGCGCGCCGGGGAGCTGTTTTTT. Amino acids: CASSQEGGRAGELFF.

V usage is TRBV25-1 and J usage is TRBJ2-3; TRBD2 is a possible D gene (6 bases). Trimming took 6 bases from V and 5 from J, leaving 9 bases between them. This CDR3 has 12 residues. The germline V gene encodes CDR1 MGHDK and CDR2 SYGVNS. The CDR3 is CASRAAGDTQYF. Written as DNA, the CDR3 is TGTGCCAGCAGGGCAGCGGGAGATACGCAGTATTTT.

This rearrangement joins TRBV4-1 to TRBJ2-1; 10 nucleotides agree with TRBD2. Germline-derived CDR1 and CDR2 are MGHRA and YSYEKL. After removal of 1 base from V and 0 bases from J, the junction contained 12 bases not matched to a gene. The CDR3 extends over 20 amino acids. The chain's CDR3 is CASSQGGGLANLDSYNEQFF. DNA of the CDR3: TGCGCCAGCAGCCAAGGTGGGGGACTAGCGAATTTGGACTCCTACAATGAGCAGTTCTTC.

This clone was detected once. This chain connects TRBV7-2 to TRBJ1-1, with a weak D call TRBD1 (5 bases). CDR1 and CDR2 (germline): SGHTA, FQGNSA. The CDR3 is 15 residues long. V was trimmed by 4 bases and J by 4 bases, leaving 16 bases between them. The CDR3 loop reads CASSSSYGQSTEAFF. Written as DNA, the CDR3 is TGTGCCAGCAGCTCCAGTTATGGACAAAGCACTGAAGCTTTCTTT.

The chain carries TRBV4-1 and TRBJ2-1; 11 bases match TRBD2. From germline, CDR1 is MGHRA and CDR2 YSYEKL. Trimming removed 3 bases from V and 4 bases from J; junction bases left unmatched: 5. The CDR3 extends over 16 amino acids. The CDR3, as DNA: TGCGCCAGCAGCCATGGGACTAGCGGCTTTTACAATGAGCAGTTCTTC. Its protein product is CASSHGTSGFYNEQFF.

The chain joins TRBV7-9 to TRBJ1-4; possibly TRBD1 for D (6 bases). The CDR3 loop spans 16 amino acids. Trimming took 5 bases from V and 6 from J, leaving 19 bases between them. The V gene's germline CDR1 is SEHNR and CDR2 FQNEAQ (reference sequence). CDR3 loop: CASSPSLTGRHEKLFF. As DNA, the CDR3 is TGTGCCAGCAGCCCTTCCTTGACAGGTCGGCATGAAAAACTGTTTTTT.

The chain carries TRBV11-2 and TRBJ2-1, with 10 bases that match TRBD1. Germline V lookup: CDR1 SGHAT, CDR2 FQNNGV. Germline trimming cut 0 bases from V and 8 bases from J; bases unmatched to any gene: 10. The CDR3 is 17 residues long. This CDR3 reads CASSLDYGTGVRDEQFF. The CDR3 coding sequence is TGTGCCAGCAGCTTAGATTATGGGACAGGGGTACGGGATGAGCAGTTCTTC.

The chain carries TRBV23-1 and TRBJ2-7, with D possibly being TRBD2 (5 bases). TRBV23-1 is recorded as an ORF, its role being uncertain. Trimming cost V 8 bases and J 6 bases, with 29 bases left between them. This CDR3 is 17 amino acids long. The CDR3 loop reads CASVSLPVGVRSSEQYF. Here the CDR3 DNA reads TGCGCCAGCGTCTCCCTGCCAGTCGGGGTCCGTAGCTCCGAGCAGTACTTC.